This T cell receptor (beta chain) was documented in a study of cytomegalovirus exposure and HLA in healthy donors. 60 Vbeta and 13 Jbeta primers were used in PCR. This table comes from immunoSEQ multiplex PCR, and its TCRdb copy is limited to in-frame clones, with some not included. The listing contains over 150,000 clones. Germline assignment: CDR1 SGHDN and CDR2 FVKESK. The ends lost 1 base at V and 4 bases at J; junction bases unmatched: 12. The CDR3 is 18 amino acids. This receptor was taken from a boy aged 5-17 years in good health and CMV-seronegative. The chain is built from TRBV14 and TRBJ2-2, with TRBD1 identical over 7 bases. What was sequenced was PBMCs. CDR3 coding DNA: TGTGCCAGCAGCCAAGCCCTGGGGGCAGGGGGAATCACCGGGGAGCTGTTTTTT. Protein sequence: CASSQALGAGGITGELFF.